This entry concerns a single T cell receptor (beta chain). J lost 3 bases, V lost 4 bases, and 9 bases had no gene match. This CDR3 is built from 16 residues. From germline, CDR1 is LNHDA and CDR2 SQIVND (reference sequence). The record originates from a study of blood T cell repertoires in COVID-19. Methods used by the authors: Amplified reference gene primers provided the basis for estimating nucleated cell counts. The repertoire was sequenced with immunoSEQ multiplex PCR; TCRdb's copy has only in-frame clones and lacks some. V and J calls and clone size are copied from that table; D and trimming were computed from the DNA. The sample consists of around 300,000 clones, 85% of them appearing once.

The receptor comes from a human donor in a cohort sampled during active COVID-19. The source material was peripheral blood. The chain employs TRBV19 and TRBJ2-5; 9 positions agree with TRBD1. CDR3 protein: CASSTPTGGVEETQYF. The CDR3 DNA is TGTGCCAGTAGTACCCCGACAGGGGGTGTCGAAGAGACCCAGTACTTC.